This T cell receptor (beta chain) comes out of a study of Graves' ophthalmopathy and Graves' hyperthyroidism listed by TCRdb under 2018. Notes on the research overall: Peripheral blood was collected before any treatment was given, at the time of initial diagnosis. To tell Graves' ophthalmopathy apart from Graves' hyperthyroidism, and to predict which patients would progress to ophthalmopathy, the study relied on TCR beta repertoire signatures. In total, some 130 blood samples were TCR-sequenced: 40 to 45 ophthalmopathy, under 80 hyperthyroidism and approximately 17 hyperthyroidism-to-ophthalmopathy patients. A discovery set of 95 to 100 patients (about 45 ophthalmopathy, 55 to 65 stable hyperthyroidism) was enrolled to explore V-J signatures distinguishing ophthalmopathy from hyperthyroidism. An independent validation cohort comprised 18 hyperthyroidism patients and 17 patients who later progressed from hyperthyroidism to ophthalmopathy. In about six hyperthyroidism patients, the T-cell repertoires found in thyroid tissue were compared with those found in blood. Following sample collection, hyperthyroidism patients were given methimazole at a starting dose of 30 mg daily, and ophthalmopathy patients were given high-dose intravenous methylprednisolone.

What the study reported, not specific to this receptor: No statistical method was used to set the sample size in advance, and the investigators knew which group each participant was assigned to. In validation, the model predicted ophthalmopathy progression with more than 70% sensitivity and roughly 72% specificity; 12 predicted patients were CT-confirmed with GO in a median of approximately six months. The 13-signature model separated ophthalmopathy from stable hyperthyroidism with 85% to 90% sensitivity and roughly 84% specificity in cross-validation, and 80%/75% in the test set. Among expanded thyroid clonotypes with frequency above 0.001, most also showed up in blood, which suggests that blood repertoires may reflect the thyroid immune response.

CDR1 and CDR2 (SGHTA, FQGNSA) derive from the germline V gene. The CDR3 spans 17 residues, from the cysteine through the phenylalanine. Only the CDR3 region is kept as DNA, spanning 51 bases read in frame from base 1. The junction shows trimming of 3 bases on V and 9 bases on J, and the gene matches do not reach 19 bases of it. TCR beta CDR3 regions were amplified from RNA transcripts for repertoire sequencing. The first round was an RT-PCR using HTBI primers with the Qiagen OneStep RT-PCR kit, and this first round was followed by a second-round multiplex PCR, then size selection and purification. Libraries were sequenced paired-end with 100 bp reads on an Illumina HiSeq2000. Turning to the authors' computational methods: SOAPnuke was used to process the reads, throwing out any read that had adapters, had uncalled bases, had a mean Phred below 15, or lacked an exact constant-primer or identifier match. High-quality paired reads were merged with COPE v1.2.5. Clonotypes were defined as unique nucleotide sequences and were aligned to IMGT TRB V, D and J references using MiTCR v1.1. Only V-J combinations with frequency above 0.0001 were analysed, covering about 99% of repertoires. For each V-J combination, a TCR clonal expansion and chaos score was defined as the ratio of F50 clonal expansion to chaos observed in the TCRdist matrix. Welch's t-statistics and random forest were used to narrow the features down to approximately twelve V-J combinations, which were then fed into a naive Bayes classifier. The Morisita-Horn index was used to measure how similar the thyroid and blood repertoires were. The public sequencing data were trimmed at Q25 with fastp and processed into clonotypes with MiXCR by TCRdb, which kept only in-frame beta chains. Every CDR3 protein is listed once, alongside the most common genes and DNA of its rows. The V and J calls follow TCRdb's processing rather than the paper's. This sample gives 600,000 to 950,000 distinct CDR3 sequences in total; 35% to 50% of them show up just once. Approximately 43% of the sample is taken by the ten largest.

As regards this clonotype: Its antigen is not yet known. Per-base qualities were not stored, and no clone one base away is much larger.

The ophthalmopathy patients had moderately to severely active disease, with a Clinical Activity Score of 3 or higher, a NOSPECS grade of 4 or higher, and a disease duration of less than 3 months. Patients with other autoimmune diseases, uncontrolled infections, pregnancy or lactation were excluded. Clinical symptoms, serum thyroxine, TRAb, thyroid ultrasound and orbital computed tomography were used for diagnosis. Ficoll-Paque density gradient centrifugation was used to isolate PBMCs from approximately 10 ml of fresh peripheral blood. Total RNA was extracted with Trizol reagent and quality-checked on an Agilent 2100 Bioanalyzer.

Recombination joined TRBV7-2 with TRBJ2-7, with 8 junctional bases fitting TRBD2. The source of this sequence is an adult man with Graves' ophthalmopathy. Material for sequencing was peripheral blood. The DNA sequence is TGTGCCAGCAGCTTTCCCCCCAGGGGCGGGAGGTTCCCCGGGCAGTACTTC. Its translation reads: CASSFPPRGGRFPGQYF.